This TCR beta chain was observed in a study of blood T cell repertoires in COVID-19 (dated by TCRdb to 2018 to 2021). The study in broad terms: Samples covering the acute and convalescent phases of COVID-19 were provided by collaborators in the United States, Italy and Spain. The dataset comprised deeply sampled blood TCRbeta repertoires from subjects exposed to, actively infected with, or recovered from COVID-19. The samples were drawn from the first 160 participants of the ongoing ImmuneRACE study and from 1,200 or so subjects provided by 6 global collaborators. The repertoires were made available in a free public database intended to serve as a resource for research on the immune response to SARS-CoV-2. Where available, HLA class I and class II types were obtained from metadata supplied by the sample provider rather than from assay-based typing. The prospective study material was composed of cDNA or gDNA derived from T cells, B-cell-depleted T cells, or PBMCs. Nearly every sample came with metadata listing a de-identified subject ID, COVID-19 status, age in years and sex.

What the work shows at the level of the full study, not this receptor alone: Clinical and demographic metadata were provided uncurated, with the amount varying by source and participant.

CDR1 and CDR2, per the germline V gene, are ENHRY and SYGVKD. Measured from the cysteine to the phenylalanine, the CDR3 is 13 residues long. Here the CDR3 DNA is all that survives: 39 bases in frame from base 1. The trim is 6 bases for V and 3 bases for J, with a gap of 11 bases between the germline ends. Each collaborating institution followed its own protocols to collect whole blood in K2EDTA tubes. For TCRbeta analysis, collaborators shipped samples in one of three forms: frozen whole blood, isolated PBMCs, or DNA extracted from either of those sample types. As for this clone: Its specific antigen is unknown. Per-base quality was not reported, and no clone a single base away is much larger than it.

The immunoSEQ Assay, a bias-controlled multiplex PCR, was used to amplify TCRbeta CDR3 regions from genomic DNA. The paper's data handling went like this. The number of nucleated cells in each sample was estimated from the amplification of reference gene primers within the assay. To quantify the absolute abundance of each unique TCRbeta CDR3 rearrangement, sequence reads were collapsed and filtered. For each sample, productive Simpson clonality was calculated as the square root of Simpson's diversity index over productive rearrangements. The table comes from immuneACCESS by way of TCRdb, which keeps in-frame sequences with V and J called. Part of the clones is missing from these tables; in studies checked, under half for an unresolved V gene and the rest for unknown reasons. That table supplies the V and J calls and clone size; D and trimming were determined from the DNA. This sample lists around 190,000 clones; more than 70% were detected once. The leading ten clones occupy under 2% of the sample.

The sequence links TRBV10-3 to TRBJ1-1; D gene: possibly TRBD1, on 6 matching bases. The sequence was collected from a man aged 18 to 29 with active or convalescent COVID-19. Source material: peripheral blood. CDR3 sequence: CAIRAGADTEAFF. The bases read TGTGCCATCAGGGCGGGGGCTGACACTGAAGCTTTCTTT.